This T cell receptor (beta chain) was retrieved from a study of OX40 agonist ivuxolimab in advanced cancers. In the study overall: The costimulatory receptor OX40 (CD134) was targeted by ivuxolimab, a fully human IgG2 agonistic monoclonal antibody. Intravenous ivuxolimab was administered to patients every 2 weeks at six dose levels: 0.01, 0.1, 0.3, 1.5, 3 and 10 mg/kg. Among the 50 to 55 dose-escalation patients, roughly 20 had hepatocellular carcinoma, 15 melanoma, 9 renal cell carcinoma and 9 head and neck cancer. In the dose-escalation cohort, roughly 80% of patients were male, and the mean age was approximately 55 years, with a range of about 20 to 79. Prior anti-PD-1, anti-PD-L1 or anti-CTLA-4 therapy was permitted, and approximately 41% of dose-escalation patients had received checkpoint inhibitors. Partial responses were achieved by three dose-escalation patients, of whom one had hepatocellular carcinoma and two had cutaneous melanoma. Peripheral TCRbeta sequencing was intended to test whether TCR sequence diversity was altered and clonal T-cell expansion was caused by ivuxolimab. The monotherapy dose-escalation portion (N = 52 patients) of the phase I ivuxolimab trial is reported in the paper. Study-wide conclusions, independent of this receptor: Which antigens the clonally expanded peripheral T cells were specific for was not determined. In the 0.1-3.0 mg/kg groups, partial responders were among the patients with the lowest normalized peripheral clonal expansion, particularly in CD8+ T cells. Low levels of normalized T-cell clonal expansion were also seen in some nonresponding patients. After ivuxolimab, expanded clones were on average more numerous among CD8+ T cells than among CD4+ T cells. At doses of 0.1 to 3.0 mg/kg, clonal expansion of both CD4+ and CD8+ T cells in blood was seen between baseline and week 6.

A remark on this clone: This clone's antigen is unknown. Base qualities are not at hand, and no much larger clone is one base apart.

Genomic DNA was isolated from the sorted cells so that the TCRbeta CDR3 region could be sequenced. The immunoSEQ Assay was used for sequencing of TCRbeta CDR3 regions. TCRdb limited this immuneACCESS table to in-frame rearrangements with V and J called. A share of clones is missing; checked studies link under half to unresolved V genes, and the rest is unexplained. Present in this sample are some 20,000 clones, 83% of which were seen just once. Of the sample, about half falls within the top ten clones. Patients with autoimmune disease history or receiving systemic immunosuppression were excluded from the trial. Peripheral blood for TCR sequencing was drawn from every dose cohort at baseline, at cycle 4 day 1 and at cycle 7 day 1. The samples were taken from a phase I, first-in-human, multicenter, open-label dose-escalation trial of ivuxolimab. Adults with locally advanced or metastatic head and neck squamous cell, hepatocellular, melanoma or renal cell carcinoma were enrolled in the trial. Before TCR sequencing, CD4+ T cells and CD8+ T cells were sorted from peripheral blood as separate populations.

The sequence derives from an adult with an advanced solid tumor such as melanoma, head and neck, liver or kidney cancer. The material was CD4+ or CD8+ T cells sorted from blood, obtained in a trial of the OX40 agonist ivuxolimab.

The bases are TGTGCCAGCAGCTTTGGGCAACTCGAGCAGTACTTC. This sequence encodes CASSFGQLEQYF. The chain was built from TRBV5-4 and TRBJ2-7; confidence is insufficient to name the D gene. Cut back by 2 bases and 6 bases, the V and J ends lie 9 bases apart. CDR1 SGHNT and CDR2 YYREEE were looked up in the germline V gene (reference sequence). From its cysteine to its phenylalanine, the CDR3 spans 12 amino acids. Here the CDR3 DNA is all that survives: 36 bases in frame from base 1.